This T cell receptor (beta chain) is drawn from a study of T-cell reconstitution after alpha-beta-depleted transplantation in children. Findings and caveats of the study: One year after transplant, T-cell counts and diversity came mostly from newly produced T cells. High day-60 TCRbeta diversity in some patients came from surviving recipient T cells and thymic progenitors. By about two months after transplant, alpha-beta T cells reportedly arose from several hundred graft clones that had expanded.

Per germline, CDR1 DFQATT and CDR2 SNEGSKA (reference sequence). The V gene lost 0 bases and the J gene lost 0 bases, with 6 bases spanning the gap. The CDR3 is 13 amino acids. Notes on this clonotype: Its antigen remains unidentified.

Unique molecular identifiers were used in preparing the TCRbeta library. A single record per CDR3 protein comes from TCRdb applying MiXCR to the PCR reads. This sample has 530,000 or so distinct CDR3 sequences, with roughly 27% found just once. J is TRBJ2-7 and V is TRBV20-1; D ambiguous. The receptor comes from a boy under three years old with Wiskott-Aldrich syndrome, due to receive a stem cell transplant. This specimen consisted of PBMCs, obtained before TCRalphabeta/CD19-depleted stem cell transplant. The CDR3 reads CSARDTASYEQYF. The CDR3 region has the DNA TGCAGTGCTAGAGATACGGCCTCCTACGAGCAGTACTTC.